Following are 20 T cell receptor beta chains from one sample sequenced in a study of neurological immune-mediated disorders. Each CDR3 protein is one row after TCRdb ran MiXCR on the 5' RACE reads. The repertoire consists of about 66,000 distinct CDR3 sequences, with around 3.9% occurring once and the leading ten covering 1% to 1.5%. The sequenced sample was PBMCs. The source is a man between 25 and 39 years old with multiple sclerosis.

This rearrangement joins TRBV5-5 to TRBJ2-3; D gene unclear. Germline CDR1 reads SGHKS; CDR2 reads YYEKEE (reference sequence). Trimming removed 5 bases from V and 6 bases from J, with 16 bases in between. This CDR3 is built from 14 residues. The CDR3 coding sequence is TGTGCCAGCAGGCCGGATACAACCTCGGATACGCAGTATTTT. Translating gives CASRPDTTSDTQYF. Combining the CDR3 with reference TRBV5-5 and TRBJ2-3 gives the whole variable domain DAGVTQSPTHLIKTRGQQVTLRCSPISGHKSVSWYQQVLGQGPQFIFQYYEKEERGRGNFPDRFSARQFPNYSSELNVNALLLGDSALYLCASRPDTTSDTQYFGPGTRLTVL.

Many counts were recorded for this clonotype. The rearrangement joins TRBV5-5 to TRBJ2-2, with D tentatively TRBD1 or TRBD2 (5 bases each). V shed 4 bases and J shed 1 base, with 11 bases lying between them. The length of the CDR3 is 15 residues. From germline, CDR1 is SGHKS and CDR2 YYEKEE (reference sequence). The CDR3 nucleotides are TGTGCCAGCAGCGGGGCAGGGAGGAACACCGGGGAGCTGTTTTTT. This gives the protein CASSGAGRNTGELFF.

This clonotype showed up many times. This chain uses TRBV7-9 with TRBJ2-1; 7 nucleotides match TRBD2. V lost 2 bases to trimming and J lost 2 bases; unmatched junction nucleotides: 6. Germline-derived CDR1 and CDR2 are SEHNR and FQNEAQ (reference sequence). This CDR3 spans 16 amino acids. The CDR3 DNA reads as TGTGCCAGCAGCTTATCTTTAGCGGGTGCCTACAATGAGCAGTTCTTC. As protein: CASSLSLAGAYNEQFF.

The table lists this clonotype with many counts. This chain joins TRBV20-1 and TRBJ2-3; a weak D match, TRBD2 (6 bases). The germline gives CDR1 DFQATT, CDR2 SNEGSKA (reference sequence). Trimming shortened V by 5 bases and J by 4 bases, and 22 bases separated the two germline ends. The CDR3 sequence is 16 residues long. As DNA, the CDR3 is TGCAGTGCTCGCCCTCCCGGGAGTAGGACTGCAGATACGCAGTATTTT. Translation gives CSARPPGSRTADTQYF.

This clonotype occurred many times. The genes are TRBV20-1 and TRBJ2-2; 9 bases map to TRBD2. CDR1 is DFQATT and CDR2 is SNEGSKA in the germline V gene (reference sequence). CDR3 length equals 16 residues. With V trimmed by 0 bases and J by 3 bases, 5 bases remained unmatched. This CDR3 is CSARDPVAGDTGELFF. CDR3 nucleotides: TGCAGTGCTAGAGACCCCGTAGCGGGGGACACCGGGGAGCTGTTTTTT.

This clonotype has ten or more counts. The chain couples TRBV27 to TRBJ1-5, with D perhaps TRBD1 (6 bases). Trimming cost V 4 bases and J 9 bases, with 13 bases left between them. Germline loops: CDR1 MNHEY, CDR2 SMNVEV (reference sequence). The CDR3 is 13 residues long. In DNA form, the CDR3 reads TGTGCCAGCAGTTGGGGCAGGGGAGGGCCCCAGCATTTT. Translation gives CASSWGRGGPQHF.

This clonotype was observed many times. V is TRBV29-1 and J is TRBJ1-2; no firm D call. CDR1 SQVTM and CDR2 ANQGSEA come from the germline V gene. The CDR3 runs to 11 residues. Trimming removed 0 bases from V and 4 bases from J, with 3 bases in between. CDR3 amino acids: CSVEDIYGYTF. The CDR3 DNA reads as TGCAGCGTTGAAGATATCTATGGCTACACCTTC.

This clonotype was picked up one time. A read error is possible here, since a much larger clone lies one base away. The V and J genes are TRBV20-1 and TRBJ1-1; D is ambiguous. Germline V gene sequence: CDR1 DFQATT, CDR2 SNEGSKA (reference sequence). This CDR3 has 13 residues. V shed 4 bases and J shed 1 base, with 10 bases lying between them. In DNA form, the CDR3 reads TGCAGTGCTAAAGGAAAGGCGAACACTGAAGCTTTCTTT. This translates into CSAKGKANTEAFF.

This clonotype was recorded at least ten times. This chain joins TRBV7-9 and TRBJ2-5; D gene uncertain. Trimming took off 4 bases at V and 4 bases at J, with 13 bases between the two ends. Germline lookup yields CDR1 SEHNR and CDR2 FQNEAQ (reference sequence). The CDR3 runs 14 residues. The CDR3 is CASSSPSNRETQYF. DNA for the CDR3: TGTGCCAGCAGCTCCCCCAGCAACCGAGAGACCCAGTACTTC. Full variable domain (outside the CDR3, taken from reference TRBV7-9 and TRBJ2-5): DTGVSQNPRHKITKRGQNVTFRCDPISEHNRLYWYRQTLGQGPEFLTYFQNEAQLEKSRLLSDRFSAERPKGSFSTLEIQRTEQGDSAMYLCASSSPSNRETQYFGPGTRLLVL.

This clonotype came up many times. A junction end diverges from the germline sequence, so it may reflect a read error. CDR3: CSVTEGERYF. DNA for the CDR3: TGCAGCGTCACCGAGGGGGAGCGGTACTTC. This chain links TRBV29-1 with TRBJ2-7, with D tentatively TRBD1 (6 bases). Germline V lookup: CDR1 SQVTM, CDR2 ANQGSEA. This CDR3 has 10 amino acids.

This clonotype turned up a few times. The rearrangement uses TRBV5-1 and TRBJ2-7, with 7 bases that match TRBD1. Germline assignment: CDR1 SGHRS and CDR2 YFSETQ. V lost 1 base and J lost 2; bases outside the gene matches: 3. There are 14 residues in the CDR3. The chain's CDR3 is CASSLNRGTYEQYF. CDR3 in DNA: TGCGCCAGCAGCTTGAACAGGGGAACCTACGAGCAGTACTTC. Complete variable domain (other parts from reference TRBV5-1 and TRBJ2-7): KAGVTQTPRYLIKTRGQQVTLSCSPISGHRSVSWYQQTPGQGLQFLFEYFSETQRNKGNFPGRFSGRQFSNSRSEMNVSTLELGDSALYLCASSLNRGTYEQYFGPGTRLTVT.

This clonotype was found many times. The V call is TRBV7-2, the J call TRBJ2-7, with TRBD2 matching over 8 bases. The CDR3 length is 14 residues. V was clipped by 4 bases and J by 4 bases; unmatched bases: 6. CDR1 SGHTA and CDR2 FQGNSA come from the germline V gene. The CDR3 spells CASSSQRGSYEQYF. The CDR3 bases are TGTGCCAGCAGCTCCCAGCGGGGGTCTTACGAGCAGTACTTC.

This clonotype was seen many times. J is TRBJ2-2 and V is TRBV9; D is undetermined. The CDR3 is 12 residues long. Germline loops: CDR1 SGDLS, CDR2 YYNGEE. The V end was cut by 3 bases, the J end by 3 bases, with 3 bases between. The DNA of the CDR3 is TGTGCCAGCAGCGCCCACACCGGGGAGCTGTTTTTT. It specifies CASSAHTGELFF.

This clonotype occurred many times. This chain connects TRBV29-1 to TRBJ1-1; 10 nucleotides match TRBD1. The germline CDR1 and CDR2 sequences are SQVTM and ANQGSEA. V lost 0 bases to trimming and J lost 3 bases; unmatched junction nucleotides: 4. The CDR3 runs to 15 residues. The CDR3 is CSVEDRTGGDTEAFF. CDR3 in DNA: TGCAGCGTTGAAGACCGGACAGGGGGTGACACTGAAGCTTTCTTT.

This clonotype has a count of ten or more. The chain has TRBV3-1 and TRBJ2-3, with D tentatively TRBD1 (6 bases). The germline V gene encodes CDR1 LGHDT and CDR2 YNNKEL (reference sequence). This CDR3 contains 15 residues. Between the trimmed V and J ends, which lost 1 base and 5 bases, there was a span of 13 bases. The CDR3 DNA reads as TGTGCCAGCAGCCAAGGGGCAGGGGTGGTAGATACGCAGTATTTT. Translated, it gives CASSQGAGVVDTQYF.

This clonotype has at least ten counts. The rearrangement links TRBV20-1 to TRBJ2-1; 8 bases match TRBD2. The trim removed 6 bases at V and 7 bases at J, leaving 14 bases unmatched. CDR3 size: 15 residues. Germline values: CDR1 DFQATT, CDR2 SNEGSKA (reference sequence). DNA of the CDR3: TGCAGTGCCGATCGGCGGGGGGTCCCTAAAAATGAGCAGTTCTTC. This gives the protein CSADRRGVPKNEQFF.

In its sample, this clonotype was seen many times. The rearrangement links TRBV20-1 to TRBJ2-5; tentative D call: TRBD2 (5 bases). Trimming removed 1 base at V and 4 bases at J, with 16 bases between. This CDR3 comprises 15 residues. Germline values: CDR1 DFQATT, CDR2 SNEGSKA (reference sequence). This CDR3 is CSARAGSMTTETQYF. CDR3 in DNA: TGCAGTGCTAGAGCCGGCTCCATGACTACAGAGACCCAGTACTTC.

CDR3 loop: CASSWTDSSYNEQFF. DNA for the CDR3: TGCGCCAGCAGCTGGACTGACAGCTCCTACAATGAGCAGTTCTTC. V gene TRBV5-1 combines with J gene TRBJ2-1; D could derive from TRBD1 or TRBD2 (5 bases each). Germline CDR1 SGHRS, CDR2 YFSETQ. Trimming pared 3 bases from V and 0 bases from J, leaving 10 bases between. The CDR3 length is 15 residues.

This clonotype showed up many times. The J gene is TRBJ1-5, the V gene TRBV16; D is ambiguous. V lost 2 bases and J lost 2, with 7 bases in between. CDR1 and CDR2 (germline): KGHSY, FQNENV. This CDR3 is 14 amino acids long. The CDR3 reads CASSQGPGNQPQHF. The DNA of the CDR3 is TGTGCCAGCAGCCAAGGACCGGGCAATCAGCCCCAGCATTTT.

This clonotype occurred a few times. V is TRBV12-5 and J is TRBJ1-4; D gene unclear. CDR3 size: 13 residues. V was trimmed by 0 bases and J by 7 bases, leaving 6 bases between them. Looked up from germline, CDR1 is LGHNT and CDR2 is FRNRAP. The CDR3 loop reads CASGLVEGEKLFF. CDR3 bases: TGTGCTAGTGGTTTGGTAGAGGGTGAAAAACTGTTTTTT.